This T cell receptor (beta chain) is drawn from a study of blood T cell repertoires in COVID-19. Study as a whole: PBMCs, B-cell-depleted T cells, or T cells provided the cDNA or gDNA that made up the material.

Measured with immunoSEQ multiplex PCR; TCRdb has only the in-frame clones, and not every one. Of a few hundred thousand clones detected, around 89% appear once; the ten largest clones hold roughly 0.8%. Looked up from germline, CDR1 is SGDLS and CDR2 is YYNGEE. V trimming: 0 bases; J trimming: 5 bases; junction bases outside the gene matches: 5. The CDR3 has 15 amino acids. The receptor's source is a man aged 30 to 39 with acute or convalescent COVID-19. This chain uses TRBV9 with TRBJ2-3; 8 bases agree with TRBD1. Input material: peripheral blood. The CDR3 DNA follows: TGTGCCAGCAGCGTAGTTTCACAGGGGGGAGATACGCAGTATTTT. This encodes CASSVVSQGGDTQYF. The full variable domain, with the rest looked up from reference TRBV9 and TRBJ2-3, is DSGVTQTPKHLITATGQRVTLRCSPRSGDLSVYWYQQSLDQGLQFLIQYYNGEERAKGNILERFSAQQFPDLHSELNLSSLELGDSALYFCASSVVSQGGDTQYFGPGTRLTVL.